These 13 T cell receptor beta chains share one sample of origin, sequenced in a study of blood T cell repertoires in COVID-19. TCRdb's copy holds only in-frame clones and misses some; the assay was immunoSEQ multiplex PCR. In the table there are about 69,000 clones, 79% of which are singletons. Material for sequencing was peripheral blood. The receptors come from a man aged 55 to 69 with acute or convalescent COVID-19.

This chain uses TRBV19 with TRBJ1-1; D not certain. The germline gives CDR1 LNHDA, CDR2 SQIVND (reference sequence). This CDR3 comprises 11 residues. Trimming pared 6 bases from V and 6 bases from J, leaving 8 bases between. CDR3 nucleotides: TGTGCCAGTAGCCTAGACTCTGAAGCTTTCTTT. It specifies CASSLDSEAFF. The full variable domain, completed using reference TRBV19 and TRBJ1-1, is DGGITQSPKYLFRKEGQNVTLSCEQNLNHDAMYWYRQDPGQGLRLIYYSQIVNDFQKGDIAEGYSVSREKKESFPLTVTSAQKNPTAFYLCASSLDSEAFFGQGTRLTVV.

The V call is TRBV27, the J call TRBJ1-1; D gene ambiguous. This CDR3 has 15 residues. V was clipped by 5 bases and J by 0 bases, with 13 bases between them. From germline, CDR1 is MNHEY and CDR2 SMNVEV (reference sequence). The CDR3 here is CASSGEETMNTEAFF. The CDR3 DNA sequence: TGTGCCAGCAGTGGGGAGGAAACCATGAACACTGAAGCTTTCTTT.

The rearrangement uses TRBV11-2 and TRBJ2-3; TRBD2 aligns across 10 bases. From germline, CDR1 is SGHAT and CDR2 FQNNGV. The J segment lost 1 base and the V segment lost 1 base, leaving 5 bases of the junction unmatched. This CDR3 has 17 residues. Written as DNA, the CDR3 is TGTGCCAGCAGCTTAGTCGGTAGCGGGGGGCGCACAGATACGCAGTATTTT. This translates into CASSLVGSGGRTDTQYF.

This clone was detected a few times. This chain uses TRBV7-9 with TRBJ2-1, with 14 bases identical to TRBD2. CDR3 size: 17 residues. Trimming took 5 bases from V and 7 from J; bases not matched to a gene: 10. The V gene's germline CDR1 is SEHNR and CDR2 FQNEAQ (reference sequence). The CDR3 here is CASSPQRLAGGLNEQFF. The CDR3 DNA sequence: TGTGCCAGCAGCCCACAGCGACTAGCGGGGGGGCTGAATGAGCAGTTCTTC.

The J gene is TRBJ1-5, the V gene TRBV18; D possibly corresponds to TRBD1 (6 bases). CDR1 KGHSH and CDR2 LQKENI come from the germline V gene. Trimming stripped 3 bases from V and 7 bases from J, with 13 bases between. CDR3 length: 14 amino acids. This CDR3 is CASSPQGPGQPQHF. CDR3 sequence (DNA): TGTGCCAGCTCACCTCAGGGGCCTGGCCAGCCCCAGCATTTT. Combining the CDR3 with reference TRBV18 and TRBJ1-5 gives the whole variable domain NAGVMQNPRHLVRRRGQEARLRCSPMKGHSHVYWYRQLPEEGLKFMVYLQKENIIDESGMPKERFSAEFPKEGPSILRIQQVVRGDSAAYFCASSPQGPGQPQHFGDGTRLSIL.

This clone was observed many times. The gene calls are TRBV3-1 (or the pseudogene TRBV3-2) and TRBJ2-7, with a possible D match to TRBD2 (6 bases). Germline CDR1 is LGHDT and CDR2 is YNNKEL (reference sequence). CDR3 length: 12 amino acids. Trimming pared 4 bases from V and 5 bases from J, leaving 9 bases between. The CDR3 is CASSRTNNEQYF. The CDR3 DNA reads TGTGCCAGCAGCCGGACTAACAACGAGCAGTACTTC.

The CDR3 is CASSQYLADHKETQYF. CDR3 sequence (DNA): TGTGCCAGCAGCCAATATCTAGCGGATCATAAAGAGACCCAGTACTTC. V is TRBV3-1 (or the pseudogene TRBV3-2) and J is TRBJ2-5, with 7 bases fitting TRBD2. Germline CDR1 and CDR2: LGHDT and YNNKEL (reference sequence). V dropped 2 bases and J dropped 3; count of bases not matched to a gene: 9. The CDR3 has 16 amino acids.

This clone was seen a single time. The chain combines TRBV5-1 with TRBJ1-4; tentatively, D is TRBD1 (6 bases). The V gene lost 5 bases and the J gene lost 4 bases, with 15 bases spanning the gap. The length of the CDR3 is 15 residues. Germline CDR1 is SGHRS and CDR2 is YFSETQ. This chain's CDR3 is CASRNGQWDNEKLFF. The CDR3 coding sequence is TGCGCCAGCAGAAACGGACAGTGGGATAATGAAAAACTGTTTTTT.

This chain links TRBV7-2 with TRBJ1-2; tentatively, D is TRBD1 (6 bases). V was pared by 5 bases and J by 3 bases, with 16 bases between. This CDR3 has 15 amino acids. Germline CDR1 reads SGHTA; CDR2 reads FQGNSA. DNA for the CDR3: TGTGCCAGCAGCGAAACGGCGGGGGGCCACTATGGCTACACCTTC. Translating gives CASSETAGGHYGYTF.

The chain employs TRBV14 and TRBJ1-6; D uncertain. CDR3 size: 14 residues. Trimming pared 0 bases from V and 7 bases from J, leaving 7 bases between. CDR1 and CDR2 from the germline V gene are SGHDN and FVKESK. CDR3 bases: TGTGCCAGCAGCCAAGAGGTCAGAAATTCACCCCTCCACTTT. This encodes CASSQEVRNSPLHF.

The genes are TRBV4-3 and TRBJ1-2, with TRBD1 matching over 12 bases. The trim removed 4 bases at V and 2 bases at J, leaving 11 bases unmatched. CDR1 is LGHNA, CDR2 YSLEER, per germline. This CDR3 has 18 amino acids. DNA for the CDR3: TGCGCCAGCAGCCTAAAATCCCCCGGGACAGGGGGCAACTATGGCTACACCTTC. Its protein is CASSLKSPGTGGNYGYTF.

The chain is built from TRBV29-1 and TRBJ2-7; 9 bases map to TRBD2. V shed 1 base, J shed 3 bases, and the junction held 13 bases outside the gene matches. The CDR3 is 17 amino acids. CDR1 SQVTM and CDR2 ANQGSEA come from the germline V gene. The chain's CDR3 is CSVEAASGVYPHYEQYF. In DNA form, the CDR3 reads TGCAGCGTTGAAGCGGCTAGCGGGGTTTATCCCCACTACGAGCAGTACTTC.

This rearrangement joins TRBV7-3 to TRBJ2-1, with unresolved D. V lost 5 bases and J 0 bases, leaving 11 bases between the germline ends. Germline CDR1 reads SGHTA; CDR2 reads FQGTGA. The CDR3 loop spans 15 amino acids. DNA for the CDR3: TGTGCCAGCAGCCCAACTCTCGTCTCCTACAATGAGCAGTTCTTC. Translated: CASSPTLVSYNEQFF.